This entry is about one T cell receptor beta chain. Uncontrolled infections, pregnancy, lactation or other autoimmune diseases led to patient exclusion. This specimen belongs to a study of Graves' ophthalmopathy and Graves' hyperthyroidism. Transcripts of RNA were the source for amplifying TCR beta CDR3 regions. HTBI primers primed a first-round RT-PCR, and a second-round multiplex PCR followed. TCRdb analysed the multiplex PCR reads with MiXCR anew, one entry per CDR3 protein. In the table there are almost 750,000 distinct CDR3 sequences, roughly two fifths of which are singletons. V was pared by 6 bases and J by 5 bases, with 16 bases between. Germline V gene data show CDR1 as SNHLY and CDR2 as FYNNEI. This CDR3 comprises 14 residues.

The clonotype comes from an adult man with Graves' ophthalmopathy. The sequenced material came from peripheral blood. V usage is TRBV2 and J usage is TRBJ2-5, with D maybe TRBD1 (6 bases). CDR3 DNA sequence: TGTGCCAGCAGCCCCATGGTGAGGGGGGAGACCCAGTACTTC. Protein: CASSPMVRGETQYF. Combining the CDR3 with reference TRBV2 and TRBJ2-5 gives the whole variable domain EPEVTQTPSHQVTQMGQEVILRCVPISNHLYFYWYRQILGQKVEFLVSFYNNEISEKSEIFDDQFSVERPDGSNFTLKIRSTKLEDSAMYFCASSPMVRGETQYFGPGTRLLVL.